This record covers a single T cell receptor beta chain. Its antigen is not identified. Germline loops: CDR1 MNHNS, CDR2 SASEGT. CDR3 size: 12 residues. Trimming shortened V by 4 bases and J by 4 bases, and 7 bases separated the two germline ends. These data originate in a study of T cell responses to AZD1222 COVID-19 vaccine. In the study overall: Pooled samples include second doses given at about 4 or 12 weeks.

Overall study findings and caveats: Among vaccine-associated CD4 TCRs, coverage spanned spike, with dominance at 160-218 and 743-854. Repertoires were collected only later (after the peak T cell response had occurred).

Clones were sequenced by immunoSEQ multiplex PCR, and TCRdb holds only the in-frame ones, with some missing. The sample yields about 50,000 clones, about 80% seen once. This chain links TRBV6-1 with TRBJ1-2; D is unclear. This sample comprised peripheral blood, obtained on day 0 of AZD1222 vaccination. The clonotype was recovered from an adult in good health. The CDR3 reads CASSGTVYGYTF. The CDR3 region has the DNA TGTGCCAGCAGTGGTACGGTCTATGGCTACACCTTC.